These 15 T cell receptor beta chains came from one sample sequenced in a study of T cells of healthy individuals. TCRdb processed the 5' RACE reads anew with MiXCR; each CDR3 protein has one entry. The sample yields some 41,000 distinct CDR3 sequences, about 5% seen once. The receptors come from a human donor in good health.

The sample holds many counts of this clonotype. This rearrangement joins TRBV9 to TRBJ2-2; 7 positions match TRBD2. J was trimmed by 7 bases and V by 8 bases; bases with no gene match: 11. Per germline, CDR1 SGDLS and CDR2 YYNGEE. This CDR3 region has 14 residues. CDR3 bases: TGTGCCAGTACCGAGCGGGGCACGGTCGGGGAGCTGTTTTTT. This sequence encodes CASTERGTVGELFF.

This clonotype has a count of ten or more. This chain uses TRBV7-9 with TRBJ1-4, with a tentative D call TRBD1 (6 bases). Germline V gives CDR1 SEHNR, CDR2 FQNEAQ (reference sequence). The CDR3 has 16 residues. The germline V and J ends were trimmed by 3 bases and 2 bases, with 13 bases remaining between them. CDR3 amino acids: CASSFMQGPTNEKLFF. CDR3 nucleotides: TGTGCCAGCAGCTTTATGCAGGGGCCGACTAATGAAAAACTGTTTTTT.

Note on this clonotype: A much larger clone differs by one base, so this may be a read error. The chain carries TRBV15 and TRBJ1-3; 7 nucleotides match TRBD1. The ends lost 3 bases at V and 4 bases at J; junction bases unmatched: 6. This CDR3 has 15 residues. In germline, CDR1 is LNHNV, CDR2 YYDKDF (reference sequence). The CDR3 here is CATSRDRPSGNTIYF. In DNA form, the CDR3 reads TGTGCCACCAGCAGGGACAGGCCATCGGGAAACACCATATATTTT.

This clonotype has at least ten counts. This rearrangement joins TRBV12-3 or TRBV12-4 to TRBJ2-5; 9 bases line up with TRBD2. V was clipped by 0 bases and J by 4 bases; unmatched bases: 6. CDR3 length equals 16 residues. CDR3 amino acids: CASSLAVASGTETQYF. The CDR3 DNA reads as TGTGCCAGCAGTTTAGCAGTGGCTAGCGGGACAGAGACCCAGTACTTC.

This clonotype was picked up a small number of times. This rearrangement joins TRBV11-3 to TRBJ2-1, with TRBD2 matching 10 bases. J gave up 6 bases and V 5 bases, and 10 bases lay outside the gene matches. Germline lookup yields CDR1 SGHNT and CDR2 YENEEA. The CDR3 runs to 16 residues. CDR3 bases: TGTGCCAGCAGCCTGCTTGCCCTAGCGGGAGCCAATGAGCAGTTCTTC. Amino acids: CASSLLALAGANEQFF.

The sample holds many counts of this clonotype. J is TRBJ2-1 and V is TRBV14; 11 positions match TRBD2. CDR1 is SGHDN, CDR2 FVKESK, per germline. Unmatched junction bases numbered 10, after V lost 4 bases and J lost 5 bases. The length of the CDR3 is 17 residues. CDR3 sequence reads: CASSLLTSGMNHNEQFF. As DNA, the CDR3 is TGTGCCAGCAGCCTTTTGACTAGCGGGATGAACCACAATGAGCAGTTCTTC.

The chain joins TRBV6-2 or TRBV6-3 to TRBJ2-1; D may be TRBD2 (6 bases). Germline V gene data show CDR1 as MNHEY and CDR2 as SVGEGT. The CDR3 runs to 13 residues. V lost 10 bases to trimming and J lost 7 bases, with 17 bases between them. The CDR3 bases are TGTGCCACCAATCGACAACTAGCAAATGAGCAGTTCTTC. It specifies CATNRQLANEQFF.

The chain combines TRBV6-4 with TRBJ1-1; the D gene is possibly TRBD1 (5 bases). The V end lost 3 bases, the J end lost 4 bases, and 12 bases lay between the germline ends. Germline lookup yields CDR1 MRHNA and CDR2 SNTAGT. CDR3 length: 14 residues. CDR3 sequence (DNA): TGTGCCAGCAGTGAAGGAGCCGGGGCCACTGAAGCTTTCTTT. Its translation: CASSEGAGATEAFF.

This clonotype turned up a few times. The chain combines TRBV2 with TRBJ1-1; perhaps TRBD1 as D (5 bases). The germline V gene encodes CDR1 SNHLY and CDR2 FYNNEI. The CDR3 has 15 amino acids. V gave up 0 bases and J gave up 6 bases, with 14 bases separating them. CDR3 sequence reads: CASSEARGVGAEAFF. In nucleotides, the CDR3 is TGTGCCAGCAGTGAAGCGCGGGGGGTTGGGGCTGAAGCTTTCTTT.

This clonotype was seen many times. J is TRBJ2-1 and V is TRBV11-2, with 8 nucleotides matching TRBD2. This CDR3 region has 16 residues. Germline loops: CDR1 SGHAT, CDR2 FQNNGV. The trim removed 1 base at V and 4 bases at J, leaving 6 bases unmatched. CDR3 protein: CASSLVAGGAYNEQFF. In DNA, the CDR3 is TGTGCCAGCAGCTTAGTAGCCGGGGGGGCTTACAATGAGCAGTTCTTC.

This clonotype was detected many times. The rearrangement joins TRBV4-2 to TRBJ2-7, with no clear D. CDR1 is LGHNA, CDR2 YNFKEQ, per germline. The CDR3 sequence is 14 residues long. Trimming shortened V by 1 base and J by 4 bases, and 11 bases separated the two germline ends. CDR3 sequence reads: CASSQVFGWYEQYF. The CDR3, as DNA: TGTGCCAGCAGCCAAGTGTTCGGTTGGTACGAGCAGTACTTC.

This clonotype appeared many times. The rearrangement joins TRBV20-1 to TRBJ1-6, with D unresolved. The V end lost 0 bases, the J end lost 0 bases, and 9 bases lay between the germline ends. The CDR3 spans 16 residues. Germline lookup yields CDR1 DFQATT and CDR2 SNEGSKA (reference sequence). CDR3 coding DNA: TGCAGTGCTAGAGATGCGGGTGCCTCCTATAATTCACCCCTCCACTTT. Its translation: CSARDAGASYNSPLHF.

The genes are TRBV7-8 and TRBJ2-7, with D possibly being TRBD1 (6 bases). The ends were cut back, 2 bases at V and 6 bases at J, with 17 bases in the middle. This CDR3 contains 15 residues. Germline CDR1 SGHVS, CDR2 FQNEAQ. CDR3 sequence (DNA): TGTGCCAGCAGCTTATCCCGGACAGTGAACGGCGAGCAGTACTTC. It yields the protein CASSLSRTVNGEQYF.

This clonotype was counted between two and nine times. Here the CDR3 DNA reads TGTGCCAGCAGCCCCCGAACTAGCGGGAGTGGCAATGAGCAGTTCTTC. This gives the protein CASSPRTSGSGNEQFF. The chain links TRBV7-9 to TRBJ2-1; 11 bases line up with TRBD2. CDR1 SEHNR and CDR2 FQNEAQ come from the germline V gene (reference sequence). V trimming: 5 bases; J trimming: 6 bases; junction bases outside the gene matches: 9. The CDR3 covers 16 residues.

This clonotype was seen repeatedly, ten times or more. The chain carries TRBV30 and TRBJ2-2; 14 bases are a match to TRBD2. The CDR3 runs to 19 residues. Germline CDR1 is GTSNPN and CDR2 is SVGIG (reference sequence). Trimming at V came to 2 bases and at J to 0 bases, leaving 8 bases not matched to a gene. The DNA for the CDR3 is TGTGCCTGGAGTCGGCCCCGGACTAGCGGGAGGACGAACACCGGGGAGCTGTTTTTT. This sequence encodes CAWSRPRTSGRTNTGELFF.